This T cell receptor (beta chain) was captured by sequencing in a study of blood T cells in healthy people across ages. Trimming at V came to 1 base and at J to 2 bases, leaving 19 bases not matched to a gene. CDR3 length: 20 residues. Germline V gene sequence: CDR1 DFQATT, CDR2 SNEGSKA (reference sequence). A J-beta primer mix and a sample-barcoded 5' primer were used in a second PCR of about 7 to 12 cycles. At least 2.5 million CDR3-containing paired-end reads were obtained per sample. TCRdb re-called the 5' RACE reads with MiXCR, one entry per CDR3 protein. The table lists approximately 810,000 distinct CDR3 sequences, 29% of them singletons. Per sample, no less than 5 micrograms of total RNA were extracted.

The chain uses TRBV20-1 and TRBJ2-3, with 9 nucleotides matching TRBD2. Sequenced material: blood. The sequence was collected from a woman aged 80 or over in good health. The DNA for the CDR3 is TGCAGTGCTAGAGGGGCGACGGGGCTAGCGGGGCTGGGGCCCACAGATACGCAGTATTTT. Its protein is CSARGATGLAGLGPTDTQYF.